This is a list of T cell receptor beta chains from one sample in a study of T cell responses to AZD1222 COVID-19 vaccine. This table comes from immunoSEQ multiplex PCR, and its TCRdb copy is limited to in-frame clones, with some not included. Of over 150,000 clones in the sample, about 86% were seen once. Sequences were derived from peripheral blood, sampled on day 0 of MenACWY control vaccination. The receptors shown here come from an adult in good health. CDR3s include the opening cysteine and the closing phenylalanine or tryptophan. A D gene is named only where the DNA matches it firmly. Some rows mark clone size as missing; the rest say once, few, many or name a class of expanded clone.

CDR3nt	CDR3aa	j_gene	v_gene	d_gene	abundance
TGCGCCAGCAGCCGACAGGGATCGAACACTGAAGCTTTCTTT	CASSRQGSNTEAFF	TRBJ1-1	TRBV5-1	TRBD1	once
TGTGCCAGCAGGAGGAGCGGGGGGGCCTTCGGGGAGCTGTTTTTT	CASRRSGGAFGELFF	TRBJ2-2	TRBV27	TRBD2	NA
TGTGCCAGCAGCTTAGACACGTATGAAAAACTGTTTTTT	CASSLDTYEKLFF	TRBJ1-4	TRBV11-3	NA	NA
TGTGCCAGCAGTGAGGGTTATGGCTACACCTTC	CASSEGYGYTF	TRBJ1-2	TRBV6-4	NA	NA
TGTGCCAGCAGTTTAACTAGCGGGGCCTACGAGCAGTACTTC	CASSLTSGAYEQYF	TRBJ2-7	TRBV27	TRBD2	NA
TGTGCCAGCTCACCACGCGGGACAGAAGAGACCCAGTACTTC	CASSPRGTEETQYF	TRBJ2-5	TRBV18	NA	NA
TGTGCCAGCAGCCAGCTTGCGGGGGGCTGGGACACCGGGGAGCTGTTTTTT	CASSQLAGGWDTGELFF	TRBJ2-2	TRBV25-1	TRBD2	NA
TGTGCCAGCACATTCTTAGCGGACGAGCAGTACTTC	CASTFLADEQYF	TRBJ2-7	TRBV7-8	NA	NA
TGTGCCACCCTAACCCCGGGGGGCCCGTACGGGGAGCTGTTTTTT	CATLTPGGPYGELFF	TRBJ2-2	TRBV7-9	NA	NA
TGTGCCAGCAGGGAGAGCAATCAGCCCCAGCATTTT	CASRESNQPQHF	TRBJ1-5	TRBV6-6	NA	NA
TGTGCCAGCAGTTTTCGAGGGTACACTGAAGCTTTCTTT	CASSFRGYTEAFF	TRBJ1-1	TRBV12-3/TRBV12-4	NA	NA
TGTGCCAGCAGTTACACCATCCACGGGAGGGAGACCCAGTACTTC	CASSYTIHGRETQYF	TRBJ2-5	TRBV6-2/TRBV6-3	TRBD2	NA
TGTGCCAGCAGCTCCCGAGCCGGATACGAGCAGTACTTC	CASSSRAGYEQYF	TRBJ2-7	TRBV5-6	NA	NA
TGTGCCAGCAGCCCTGACGCGGGGCATCAGCCCCAGCATTTT	CASSPDAGHQPQHF	TRBJ1-5	TRBV3-1/TRBV3-2	NA	once
TGTGCCAGCAGAGGTTCGCCCACCGGGGAGCTGTTTTTT	CASRGSPTGELFF	TRBJ2-2	TRBV27	NA	NA
TGTGCCAGCAGTTACCCTACAGGGGGTAGGACTGAAGCTTTCTTT	CASSYPTGGRTEAFF	TRBJ1-1	TRBV28	TRBD1	NA
TGTGCCAGCAGCTATAGTGAGCATGAGCAGTTCTTC	CASSYSEHEQFF	TRBJ2-1	TRBV6-6	NA	NA
TGTGCCAGCAGTTTTAGGGTACAGAACACTGAAGCTTTCTTT	CASSFRVQNTEAFF	TRBJ1-1	TRBV27	NA	NA
TGTGCCAGCACCCGGACTAGCGGCTACAATGAGCAGTTCTTC	CASTRTSGYNEQFF	TRBJ2-1	TRBV2	TRBD2	NA
TGCGCCAGCAGGTTGACGGGAGGCCCTGAGCAGTTCTTC	CASRLTGGPEQFF	TRBJ2-1	TRBV10-2	TRBD2	NA
TGTGCCATCAGTGAGTCGTTAGCGGGGTCTCAAGAGACCCAGTACTTC	CAISESLAGSQETQYF	TRBJ2-5	TRBV10-3	TRBD2	NA
TGTGCCAGCTCACCAAGGGGGGTCGAGACCCAGTACTTC	CASSPRGVETQYF	TRBJ2-5	TRBV18	NA	NA
TGCGCCAGCAGCTCCAACGGGCAGGGAGTCGGAAACACCATATATTTT	CASSSNGQGVGNTIYF	TRBJ1-3	TRBV5-1	NA	NA
TGCGCCAGCAGCGGCGGGACTACAGTCATTAACATTCAGTACTTC	CASSGGTTVINIQYF	TRBJ2-4	TRBV5-1	TRBD2	few
TGCGCCAGCAGCACCAATCGGGGACAGGGGCAAGAGACCCAGTACTTC	CASSTNRGQGQETQYF	TRBJ2-5	TRBV5-1	TRBD1	NA
TGTGCCAGCAGCGAAAACAGCGGGAGGGCCAACGAGCAGTACTTC	CASSENSGRANEQYF	TRBJ2-7	TRBV3-1/TRBV3-2	TRBD2	NA
TGTGCCAGTAGAACGCAGGGGTGGGCTTTCTTT	CASRTQGWAFF	TRBJ1-1	TRBV19	NA	NA
TGTGCCAGTAGTGCGCCGAACACTGAAGCTTTCTTT	CASSAPNTEAFF	TRBJ1-1	TRBV19	NA	NA
TGTGCCAGCAGCCCTTATAGCAATCAGCCCCAGCATTTT	CASSPYSNQPQHF	TRBJ1-5	TRBV16	NA	once
TGTGCCAGCAGGAGAGGGGGAATTAGCGGGAGAAAGGCCTACGAGCAGTACTTC	CASRRGGISGRKAYEQYF	TRBJ2-7	TRBV14	TRBD2	few
TGTGCCAGCGGCACCACAGATACGCAGTATTTT	CASGTTDTQYF	TRBJ2-3	TRBV5-6	NA	NA
TGTGCCAGCAGCTTAGGCAGACTGAGCAATCAGCCCCAGCATTTT	CASSLGRLSNQPQHF	TRBJ1-5	TRBV7-8	NA	NA
TGTGCCAGCAGTTTGCCTAGCGGGGCGTACTATTCACAGTTCTTC	CASSLPSGAYYSQFF	TRBJ2-1	TRBV28	TRBD2	NA
TGTGCCAGCAGTGAATTCGGGGGGCCCGGGGAGCTGTTTTTT	CASSEFGGPGELFF	TRBJ2-2	TRBV25-1	NA	NA
TGTGCCAGCAGCCGGAATGTGGGGGGCAATCAGCCCCAGCATTTT	CASSRNVGGNQPQHF	TRBJ1-5	TRBV5-5	NA	NA
TGTGCTAGTTTAACGGGACAGCCCTTAAATTCACCCCTCCACTTT	CASLTGQPLNSPLHF	TRBJ1-6	TRBV12-5	TRBD1	NA
TGTGCCTGGAACAGGGGGGATGGCTACACCTTC	CAWNRGDGYTF	TRBJ1-2	TRBV30	TRBD1	NA
TGTGCCAGCAGCGTGGGCCTTTACCAATACAATGAGCAGTTCTTC	CASSVGLYQYNEQFF	TRBJ2-1	TRBV7-8	NA	NA
TGTGCCAGCAGTTCAGTAGCGGGGGACTCCTACGAGCAGTACTTC	CASSSVAGDSYEQYF	TRBJ2-7	TRBV6-5	TRBD2	NA
TGCGCCAGCAGCTCCGGACGGGGGAGAACTGAAGCTTTCTTT	CASSSGRGRTEAFF	TRBJ1-1	TRBV5-1	NA	NA
TGTGCCACCCGCTCCAGCGGGGGGGCGAATGAGCAGTTCTTC	CATRSSGGANEQFF	TRBJ2-1	TRBV10-3	TRBD2	NA
TGTGCCAGTAGCCGAGAGGGACAGAGAGTGAACACTGAAGCTTTCTTT	CASSREGQRVNTEAFF	TRBJ1-1	TRBV19	TRBD1	NA
TGTGCCAGCAGCGTCGGATCAGGGACGAGCTCCTACGAGCAGTACTTC	CASSVGSGTSSYEQYF	TRBJ2-7	TRBV9	NA	NA
TGTGCCAGCTCACCACCCGGGAGCCTGTCTAGCAATCAGCCCCAGCATTTT	CASSPPGSLSSNQPQHF	TRBJ1-5	TRBV18	NA	once
TGTGCCACCAGCAGAGATATCGGCGACTCGAACACTGAAGCTTTCTTT	CATSRDIGDSNTEAFF	TRBJ1-1	TRBV15	NA	NA
TGTGCCAGTAGAGGTAAGGGTTCGTCTCAGCCCCAGCATTTT	CASRGKGSSQPQHF	TRBJ1-5	TRBV19	NA	NA
TGTGCCAGCAGCTCATGGGGGAGCAGCACCGGGGAGCTGTTTTTT	CASSSWGSSTGELFF	TRBJ2-2	TRBV7-2	NA	NA
TGTGCCATCAGTGCCCAGATACGGACGTCTGAGCAGTTCTTC	CAISAQIRTSEQFF	TRBJ2-1	TRBV10-3	NA	NA
TGTGCCAGCAGTCAGGACGGCTACACTGAAGCTTTCTTT	CASSQDGYTEAFF	TRBJ1-1	TRBV9	NA	NA
TGTGCCAGCTCACGAGACAGGGGGCCTGGAAACACCATATATTTT	CASSRDRGPGNTIYF	TRBJ1-3	TRBV18	TRBD1	NA
TGTGCCAGTGGAGACCCACCGGGGCGAGAGGGAAACACCATATATTTT	CASGDPPGREGNTIYF	TRBJ1-3	TRBV19	NA	NA
TGTGCCAGCAGTTACTCGGCACGGGACCTGGCTACGAAGCAGTACTTC	CASSYSARDLATKQYF	TRBJ2-7	TRBV6-2/TRBV6-3	NA	once
TGTGCTAGTGGGCCCTCTCTTGACGGCGGAACTGGCTATGGCTACACCTTC	CASGPSLDGGTGYGYTF	TRBJ1-2	TRBV12-5	NA	NA
TGCGCCAGCAGCCGAGGTCCCGACAGGGGGTACCAAGAGCAGTACTTC	CASSRGPDRGYQEQYF	TRBJ2-7	TRBV4-1	TRBD1	NA
TGCGCCAGCAAACTACAGGTGAACACTGAAGCTTTCTTT	CASKLQVNTEAFF	TRBJ1-1	TRBV10-2	NA	NA
TGCAGCGTTGTAAGACGGGCGAACACTGAAGCTTTCTTT	CSVVRRANTEAFF	TRBJ1-1	TRBV29-1	NA	NA
TGCAGCGTTGAGGGGGCAGGGGCCAACTATGGCTACACCTTC	CSVEGAGANYGYTF	TRBJ1-2	TRBV29-1	NA	once
TGTGCCAGCAGCCCCGGGGGGAACTACAACAATGAGCAGTTCTTC	CASSPGGNYNNEQFF	TRBJ2-1	TRBV5-5	TRBD2	NA